The 24 T cell receptor beta chains in this list originate from one sample, sequenced in a study of T cell clonality in common variable immunodeficiency. No antigens are known for them. Overall study results and limits: In common variable immunodeficiency, TCR beta chains reportedly carried fewer deletions and N-nucleotide insertions.

Here immunoSEQ multiplex PCR was the method, and the copy in TCRdb shows in-frame clones only, minus some. The sample was found to contain roughly 16,000 clones, and every one recurs. The sample was peripheral blood mononuclear cells. These receptors were obtained from a human donor with common variable immunodeficiency.

This clone was detected a few times. The observed sequence ends 3 residues before the CDR3 terminus, with the missing tail filled in from the germline J gene. The chain uses TRBV6-1 and TRBJ2-2, with D maybe TRBD1 (6 bases). The V gene's germline CDR1 is MNHNS and CDR2 SASEGT. This CDR3 comprises 16 residues. The V and J ends lost 0 bases and 0 bases respectively, with 8 bases between them. The covered CDR3 bases are TGTGCCAGCAGTGAAGCGCGGACAGCGAACACCGGGGAG. It is translated as CASSEARTANTGE. The whole CDR3 reads CASSEARTANTGELFF.

This clone was recorded many times. The read terminates 3 residues before the CDR3 end, so the remaining end is supplied by the germline J gene. V is TRBV29-1 and J is TRBJ1-5; D may be TRBD1 (6 bases). Per the germline V gene, CDR1 is SQVTM and CDR2 is ANQGSEA. The CDR3 is 14 residues long. Trimming took off 5 bases at V and 1 base at J, with 12 bases between the two ends. The CDR3 protein is CSVQQGNSNQPQHF. CDR3 DNA, as far as it was read: TGCAGCGTTCAACAGGGCAACAGCAATCAGCCC.

This clone has a handful of counts. The CDR3 is cut off 3 residues early in the read; its end comes from the germline J gene. The chain employs TRBV2 and TRBJ2-2; the D is unclear. The germline V and J ends were trimmed by 9 bases and 1 base, with 6 bases remaining between them. Germline V gene lookup returns CDR1 SNHLY and CDR2 FYNNEI. The CDR3 sequence is 12 residues long. CDR3 residues: CASQQNTGELFF. CDR3 bases read: TGTGCCAGTCAACAGAACACCGGGGAG.

CDR3 DNA, as far as it was read: TGCAGCGTAACACAGGGGGTCCAGGCGGGGGACTATGGC. Translating it yields CSVTQGVQAGDYG. The full-length CDR3 reads as CSVTQGVQAGDYGYTF. J is TRBJ1-2 and V is TRBV29-1, with 8 nucleotides matching TRBD1. The CDR3 end lies 3 residues beyond the end of the read and is filled in from the germline J gene. The CDR3 runs to 16 residues. V lost 6 bases to trimming and J lost 3 bases; unmatched junction nucleotides: 15. Germline CDR1 and CDR2: SQVTM and ANQGSEA.

This clone was found many times. The read finishes 3 residues shy of the CDR3 end, and the germline J gene is used to complete it. J is TRBJ1-6 and V is TRBV5-1; TRBD1 might be the D (5 bases). The CDR3 extends over 14 amino acids. Germline V gives CDR1 SGHRS, CDR2 YFSETQ. V was clipped by 5 bases and J by 10 bases, with 16 bases between them. Incomplete CDR3 DNA: TGCGCCAGCAGTCTCAGGGTCATCGGCTCACCC. Protein: CASSLRVIGSP. From start to end, the CDR3 is CASSLRVIGSPLHF.

This clone has more than one count but fewer than ten. The CDR3 end falls 3 residues outside the read, so it is completed with the germline J gene. V gene TRBV7-6 combines with J gene TRBJ1-3; 8 nucleotides agree with TRBD1. The CDR3 is 16 residues long. V was clipped by 1 base and J by 1 base; unmatched bases: 3. Germline CDR1 and CDR2: SGHVS and FNYEAQ. CDR3 DNA (partial): TGTGCCAGCAGCTTAGAGCAGGGGGCTTCTGGAAACACC. As protein: CASSLEQGASGNT. The complete CDR3 protein is CASSLEQGASGNTIYF.

This clone appeared a few times. The read halts 3 residues ahead of the CDR3 end, with the missing end drawn from the germline J gene. The rearrangement joins TRBV7-9 to TRBJ1-3; tentatively, D is TRBD1 (5 bases). The CDR3 is 15 residues long. Looked up from germline, CDR1 is SEHNR and CDR2 is FQNEAQ (reference sequence). Between the trimmed V and J ends, which lost 0 bases and 4 bases, there was a span of 10 bases. The CDR3 here is CASSLAVQAGNTIYF. CDR3 DNA (partial): TGTGCCAGCAGCTTAGCGGTACAGGCGGGAAACACC.

This clone came up many times. The sequence runs out 3 residues before the end of the CDR3; the remainder is reconstructed from the germline J gene. The rearrangement uses TRBV19 and TRBJ1-4, with a tentative D call TRBD1 (5 bases). CDR1 is LNHDA, CDR2 SQIVND, per germline (reference sequence). V lost 6 bases and J 5 bases, leaving 28 bases between the germline ends. The CDR3 runs 19 residues. The CDR3 loop reads CASRRGVAEAGPLNEKLFF. CDR3 DNA (partial): TGTGCCAGTAGGCGGGGGGTTGCGGAAGCAGGGCCTTTGAATGAAAAA.

This clone was seen only a few times. The read is 3 residues too short to cover the CDR3 end, so that end is filled in from the germline J gene. The J gene is TRBJ2-2, the V gene TRBV7-3; unclear D gene. Germline CDR1 SGHTA, CDR2 FQGTGA. There are 15 residues in the CDR3. Trimming took 10 bases from V and 4 from J, leaving 19 bases between them. The CDR3: CATSMMPGSTGELFF. CDR3 bases read: TGTGCCACCTCTATGATGCCGGGTTCCACCGGGGAG. Supplemented by reference TRBV7-3 and TRBJ2-2, the full variable domain reads GAGVSQTPSNKVTEKGKYVELRCDPISGHTALYWYRQSLGQGPEFLIYFQGTGAADDSGLPNDRFFAVRPEGSVSTLKIQRTERGDSAVYLCATSMMPGSTGELFFGEGSRLTVL.

This clone showed up many times. The CDR3 extends 3 residues past the end of the read, so its final part is completed from the germline J gene. The chain links TRBV18 to TRBJ1-1, with 7 bases fitting TRBD1. The CDR3 is 16 amino acids. CDR1 is KGHSH and CDR2 is LQKENI in the germline V gene. J lost 5 bases, V lost 5 bases, and 14 bases had no gene match. CDR3 sequence reads: CASSAYGGGGPTEAFF. CDR3 bases read: TGTGCCAGCTCAGCCTACGGGGGAGGGGGCCCGACTGAA.

This clone was counted a few times. The read gets to within 3 residues of the CDR3 end, and the germline J gene fills in the rest. This chain connects TRBV19 to TRBJ1-5, with 8 nucleotides matching TRBD1. V was pared by 9 bases and J by 0 bases, with 7 bases of the junction left unmatched. Per the germline V gene, CDR1 is LNHDA and CDR2 is SQIVND (reference sequence). The CDR3 length is 15 residues. The covered CDR3 bases are TGTGCCAGCCAACGGGACAGGATTAGCAATCAGCCC. Its protein product is CASQRDRISNQP. The entire CDR3 is CASQRDRISNQPQHF.

This clone has a handful of counts. The read falls 3 residues short of the CDR3 end, and the missing part is taken from the germline J gene. The gene calls are TRBV30 and TRBJ2-1, with a possible D match to TRBD2 (5 bases). This CDR3 is built from 15 residues. Trimming took off 8 bases at V and 6 bases at J, with 23 bases between the two ends. The germline CDR1 and CDR2 sequences are GTSNPN and SVGIG (reference sequence). This chain's CDR3 is CAHGLWRARGNEQFF. The part of the CDR3 DNA that was read is TGTGCCCACGGGCTTTGGCGGGCCCGGGGCAATGAG.

On this clone: The CDR3 extends 3 residues past the end of the read, so its final part is completed from the germline J gene. The gene calls are TRBV7-8 and TRBJ2-7; no clear D gene. V was trimmed by 4 bases and J by 2 bases, leaving 6 bases between them. Per the germline V gene, CDR1 is SGHVS and CDR2 is FQNEAQ. The CDR3 is 12 amino acids. The part of the CDR3 DNA that was read is TGTGCCAGCAGCTGCCTAACCTACGAG. Protein product: CASSCLTYE. In full, the CDR3 reads CASSCLTYEQYF.

On this clone: The read ends 3 residues before the CDR3 terminus; that terminus is restored from the germline J gene. V is TRBV30 and J is TRBJ2-7, with a possible D match to TRBD1 (5 bases). CDR3 length: 12 residues. V shed 3 bases and J shed 3 bases, with 9 bases lying between them. The germline CDR1 and CDR2 sequences are GTSNPN and SVGIG (reference sequence). The CDR3 DNA, read in part, is TGTGCCTGGAGCCCAGGGTTCTACGAG. Amino acid sequence: CAWSPGFYE. The whole CDR3 sequence is CAWSPGFYEQYF.

This clone was counted between two and nine times. The read ends 3 residues shy of where the CDR3 ends; the end is completed using the germline J gene. The chain combines TRBV5-1 with TRBJ1-4, with D perhaps matching TRBD1 (6 bases). The CDR3 length is 14 residues. V lost 1 base and J lost 8, with 12 bases in between. Germline lookup yields CDR1 SGHRS and CDR2 YFSETQ. The sequenced CDR3 bases are TGCGCCAGCAGCTTGTCAGGGACAAGGGAAAAA. This sequence encodes CASSLSGTREK. The full-length CDR3 reads as CASSLSGTREKLFF.

This clone has just a few counts. The CDR3 goes on 3 residues after the read ends, and that part is filled in from the germline J gene. The V and J genes are TRBV2 and TRBJ2-3; 8 nucleotides line up with TRBD2. V lost 5 bases, J lost 2 bases, and 9 bases stayed unmatched. Germline CDR1 SNHLY, CDR2 FYNNEI. CDR3 length equals 16 residues. The CDR3 region is CASSWTSRRATDTQYF. CDR3 DNA, as far as it was read: TGTGCCAGCAGTTGGACTAGCCGACGAGCCACAGATACG.

Within the sample, this clone is medium-sized. The CDR3 end falls 3 residues outside the read, so it is completed with the germline J gene. The chain recombines TRBV5-1 with TRBJ1-4, with D possibly being TRBD1 (6 bases). The CDR3 loop spans 16 amino acids. Germline loops: CDR1 SGHRS, CDR2 YFSETQ. Trimming cost V 0 bases and J 8 bases, with 17 bases left between them. The CDR3 DNA, read in part, is TGCGCCAGCAGCTTGGATGGTTCAGGGGCCTGGGAAAAA. Translated: CASSLDGSGAWEK. The full CDR3 protein reads CASSLDGSGAWEKLFF.

This clone was counted at least ten times. The read is 3 residues too short to cover the CDR3 end, so that end is filled in from the germline J gene. The chain is built from TRBV23-1 and TRBJ1-1, with 7 bases matching TRBD1. TRBV23-1 is noted as an ORF with a role that remains uncertain. The CDR3 loop spans 18 amino acids. V shed 4 bases, J shed 0 bases, and the junction held 14 bases outside the gene matches. CDR3 sequence reads: CASSPPRRDRKVNTEAFF. The CDR3 bases that were read are TGCGCCAGCAGTCCCCCTCGCCGGGACAGAAAGGTGAACACTGAA.

Regarding this clone: The read gets to within 3 residues of the CDR3 end, and the germline J gene fills in the rest. The J gene is TRBJ1-1, the V gene TRBV18; D uncertain. V lost 2 bases to trimming and J lost 3 bases, with 13 bases between them. The germline V gene has CDR1 KGHSH and CDR2 LQKENI. This CDR3 region has 15 residues. The CDR3 sequence is CASSPRGLKDTEAFF. The covered CDR3 bases are TGTGCCAGCTCACCAAGAGGGCTTAAGGACACTGAA. Complete variable domain (other parts from reference TRBV18 and TRBJ1-1): NAGVMQNPRHLVRRRGQEARLRCSPMKGHSHVYWYRQLPEEGLKFMVYLQKENIIDESGMPKERFSAEFPKEGPSILRIQQVVRGDSAAYFCASSPRGLKDTEAFFGQGTRLTVV.

This clone was seen only a few times. The read ends 3 residues shy of where the CDR3 ends; the end is completed using the germline J gene. This chain links TRBV6-2 or TRBV6-3 with TRBJ2-7; a possible D gene is TRBD1 (7 bases). CDR1 is MNHEY and CDR2 is SVGEGT in the germline V gene. This CDR3 is 17 amino acids long. The V end was cut by 5 bases, the J end by 3 bases, with 23 bases between. This CDR3 is CASSPPRGTERNYEQYF. Incomplete CDR3 DNA: TGTGCCAGCAGTCCCCCTCGCGGGACAGAGAGAAACTACGAG.

There are a few counts of this clone. The read halts 3 residues ahead of the CDR3 end, with the missing end drawn from the germline J gene. J is TRBJ1-1 and V is TRBV18; maybe TRBD1 (5 bases). V lost 6 bases, J lost 1 base, and 27 bases lay in between. This CDR3 region has 19 residues. CDR1 and CDR2 from the germline V gene are KGHSH and LQKENI. The CDR3 bases that were read are TGTGCCAGCTCTCCCCTTGGGGTACGGGGGAATACAAGGAACACTGAA. This translates into CASSPLGVRGNTRNTE. The entire CDR3 sequence reads CASSPLGVRGNTRNTEAFF.

The table lists this clone with a few counts. From the germline J gene comes the end of the CDR3, since the read stops 3 residues before it. The chain couples TRBV18 to TRBJ2-1; D is undetermined. CDR1 and CDR2 (germline): KGHSH, LQKENI. CDR3 length: 16 amino acids. Trimming removed 0 bases from V and 0 bases from J, with 9 bases in between. CDR3 bases read: TGTGCCAGCTCACCACCGGCAGGAAACTCCTACAATGAG. Its translation: CASSPPAGNSYNE. The CDR3 in its entirety is CASSPPAGNSYNEQFF.

The CDR3 is CASSGEGQGWNQPQHF. Partial CDR3 DNA: TGTGCCAGCAGTGGAGAAGGACAGGGCTGGAATCAGCCC. J is TRBJ1-5 and V is TRBV2; 8 bases align to TRBD1. The CDR3 end lies 3 residues beyond the end of the read and is filled in from the germline J gene. Germline CDR1 SNHLY, CDR2 FYNNEI. CDR3 length equals 16 residues. V trimming: 4 bases; J trimming: 4 bases; junction bases outside the gene matches: 9.

Comment on this clone: The read falls 3 residues short of the CDR3 end, and the missing part is taken from the germline J gene. The gene calls are TRBV20-1 and TRBJ1-5; the match to TRBD1 covers 7 bases. Per the germline V gene, CDR1 is DFQATT and CDR2 is SNEGSKA (reference sequence). After removal of 5 bases from V and 5 bases from J, the junction contained 9 bases not matched to a gene. This CDR3 has 14 amino acids. CDR3 sequence reads: CSASTGSLDQPQHF. The DNA read from the CDR3 is TGCAGTGCTTCGACAGGGAGCCTAGATCAGCCC.